One and the same sample provided the 2 T cell receptor beta chains below, sequenced in a study of blood T cell repertoires in COVID-19. This table comes from immunoSEQ multiplex PCR, and its TCRdb copy is limited to in-frame clones, with some not included. The sample carries 200,000 to 250,000 clones, roughly nine tenths recorded once. What was sequenced was peripheral blood. All receptors come from a woman aged 50 to 60 with COVID-19, enrolled during active disease.

The table lists this clone with a count of one. The chain carries TRBV5-1 and TRBJ1-1, with 8 bases identical to TRBD1. The germline gives CDR1 SGHRS, CDR2 YFSETQ. Trimming took 4 bases from V and 0 from J; bases not matched to a gene: 8. This CDR3 is built from 16 residues. CDR3 residues: CASSKGTGAMNTEAFF. CDR3 nucleotide sequence: TGCGCCAGCAGCAAAGGGACAGGCGCAATGAACACTGAAGCTTTCTTT.

This clone showed up just once. The CDR3 here is CASGHINSGNTIYF. CDR3 in DNA: TGTGCCAGCGGCCACATTAACTCTGGAAACACCATATATTTT. V and J are TRBV27 and TRBJ1-3; D remains unclear. The V gene's germline CDR1 is MNHEY and CDR2 SMNVEV (reference sequence). V lost 8 bases to trimming and J lost 0 bases, with 11 bases between them. The CDR3 is made up of 14 amino acids.